The 27 T cell receptor beta chains below come from one sample, sequenced in a study of shared clonotypes between healthy human individuals. Clones were read by immunoSEQ multiplex PCR, and TCRdb kept only the in-frame ones, dropping some. Of under 2.5 million clones detected, roughly 90% appear once; the ten largest clones hold about 0.36%. Sequences were obtained from naive CD4+ T cells from PBMCs. Subset meaning: CD45RA+ positively selected. The receptors originated from a man between 18 and 29 years old in good health. Some clones in this sample may be carry-over from other donors' samples.

The chain recombines TRBV7-2 with TRBJ2-3, with no clear D. Trimming pared 2 bases from V and 0 bases from J, leaving 9 bases between. Germline V gives CDR1 SGHTA, CDR2 FQGNSA. CDR3 length: 15 residues. The CDR3 DNA follows: TGTGCCAGCAGCTTAAGGGCCTTGAGCACAGATACGCAGTATTTT. This gives the protein CASSLRALSTDTQYF.

The chain joins TRBV18 to TRBJ1-1; the D gene is possibly TRBD1 (5 bases). The CDR3 runs 17 residues. With 1 base removed from V and 6 bases from J, the gap between germline ends came to 21 bases. The germline CDR1 and CDR2 sequences are KGHSH and LQKENI. CDR3 DNA: TGTGCCAGCTCACCACGGTCGACAAGAAGTGGGGCTGCTGAAGCTTTCTTT. Translating gives CASSPRSTRSGAAEAFF.

The chain couples TRBV25-1 to TRBJ1-1; D ambiguous. Germline loops: CDR1 MGHDK, CDR2 SYGVNS. The CDR3 contains 14 residues. Trimming stripped 1 base from V and 11 bases from J, with 17 bases between. CDR3 in amino acids: CASSESRRGGRAFF. Here the CDR3 DNA reads TGTGCCAGCAGTGAATCACGTCGAGGAGGGCGCGCTTTCTTT.

The rearrangement links TRBV6-5 to TRBJ2-2; 9 nucleotides line up with TRBD1. The V gene's germline CDR1 is MNHEY and CDR2 SVGAGI. With V trimmed by 6 bases and J by 1 base, 3 bases remained unmatched. This CDR3 has 15 amino acids. The CDR3 nucleotides are TGTGCCAGCAGGACGGGACAGGGGAACACCGGGGAGCTGTTTTTT. Its protein is CASRTGQGNTGELFF.

The J gene is TRBJ1-1, the V gene TRBV11-2, with D maybe TRBD1 (6 bases). This CDR3 region has 16 residues. The V end lost 6 bases, the J end lost 1 base, and 18 bases lay between the germline ends. Germline values: CDR1 SGHAT, CDR2 FQNNGV. Here the CDR3 DNA reads TGTGCCAGCAGTTCACTCTCAGGGGCGGGGAACACTGAAGCTTTCTTT. This sequence encodes CASSSLSGAGNTEAFF.

The chain links TRBV5-6 to TRBJ2-1; 9 bases are shared with TRBD2. Per the germline V gene, CDR1 is SGHDT and CDR2 is YYEEEE. Trimming cost V 0 bases and J 6 bases; bases outside gene matches: 7. This CDR3 has 16 amino acids. This CDR3 is CASSLGRGLAGNEQFF. CDR3 sequence (DNA): TGTGCCAGCAGCTTGGGCCGGGGACTAGCCGGCAATGAGCAGTTCTTC.

About this clone: One end of the junction fails to match germline, which may point to a read error. The sample has other DNA sequences that encode this CDR3 too. This chain uses TRBV5-1 with TRBJ2-3; no clear D. The CDR3 covers 12 residues. Germline V CDR1 and CDR2: SGHRS, YFSETQ. In nucleotides, the CDR3 is TGCGCCAGCAGTTTGGTTTCAGATACGCAGTATTTT. Protein: CASSLVSDTQYF. The full variable domain, in which reference TRBV5-1 and TRBJ2-3 provide the parts outside the CDR3, is KAGVTQTPRYLIKTRGQQVTLSCSPISGHRSVSWYQQTPGQGLQFLFEYFSETQRNKGNFPGRFSGRQFSNSRSEMNVSTLELGDSALYLCASSLVSDTQYFGPGTRLTVL.

V usage is TRBV7-9 and J usage is TRBJ1-4; D not certain. V gave up 5 bases and J gave up 8 bases, with 27 bases separating them. Germline lookup yields CDR1 SEHNR and CDR2 FQNEAQ (reference sequence). This CDR3 is 18 amino acids long. CDR3 region: CASSLQTPATWSGEKLFF. DNA of the CDR3: TGTGCCAGCAGCCTACAAACCCCGGCAACGTGGAGTGGAGAAAAACTGTTTTTT.

A note on this clone: Other nucleotide sequences in the sample specify the same CDR3. The chain recombines TRBV28 with TRBJ2-6, with 7 bases that match TRBD1. Germline CDR1 and CDR2: MDHEN and SYDVKM. The CDR3 is 16 amino acids. V lost 4 bases, J lost 2 bases, and 5 bases stayed unmatched. The CDR3 DNA reads TGTGCCAGCAGTTCCAACAGGGGTCCTGGGGCCAACGTCCTGACTTTC. It translates to CASSSNRGPGANVLTF.

This chain connects TRBV7-2 to TRBJ1-5, with D possibly matching TRBD1 (6 bases). Trimming pared 0 bases from V and 7 bases from J, leaving 13 bases between. Germline CDR1 and CDR2: SGHTA and FQGNSA. The CDR3 loop spans 15 amino acids. The CDR3: CASSLAGPGGQPQHF. The CDR3 DNA is TGTGCCAGCAGCTTAGCGGGTCCGGGGGGCCAGCCCCAGCATTTT.

V is TRBV5-1 and J is TRBJ2-3; D call uncertain. The CDR3 has 14 residues. CDR1 SGHRS and CDR2 YFSETQ come from the germline V gene. Trimming took off 2 bases at V and 4 bases at J, with 11 bases between the two ends. CDR3 amino acids: CASSFQQSADTQYF. DNA of the CDR3: TGCGCCAGCAGCTTTCAGCAGTCCGCAGATACGCAGTATTTT.

The genes are TRBV11-2 and TRBJ2-7, with 8 nucleotides matching TRBD1. Germline CDR1 is SGHAT and CDR2 is FQNNGV. V shed 4 bases, J shed 1 base, and the junction held 15 bases outside the gene matches. The CDR3 has 18 amino acids. The CDR3 DNA sequence: TGTGCCAGCAGCTACCGACGCTATCAGGGGGCAACGTCCTACGAGCAGTACTTC. It is translated as CASSYRRYQGATSYEQYF.

The V and J genes are TRBV28 and TRBJ1-4; the match to TRBD1 covers 9 bases. The CDR3 loop spans 15 amino acids. Trimming took 4 bases from V and 5 from J; bases not matched to a gene: 5. From germline, CDR1 is MDHEN and CDR2 SYDVKM. The CDR3 is CASSSAGTGNEKLFF. In nucleotides, the CDR3 is TGTGCCAGCAGTTCCGCCGGGACAGGGAATGAAAAACTGTTTTTT.

This chain connects TRBV12-5 to TRBJ2-7; possible D gene TRBD2, 5 bases. CDR1 is LGHNT, CDR2 FRNRAP, per germline. Between the trimmed V and J ends, which lost 3 bases and 4 bases, there was a span of 16 bases. This CDR3 has 15 amino acids. CDR3 sequence reads: CASGLSRGYNYEQYF. The CDR3 DNA is TGTGCTAGTGGTTTATCTCGCGGGTATAATTACGAGCAGTACTTC.

V is TRBV30 and J is TRBJ1-1; TRBD1 might be the D (6 bases). The germline V gene has CDR1 GTSNPN and CDR2 SVGIG (reference sequence). V was pared by 1 base and J by 4 bases, with 10 bases between. The CDR3 runs 13 residues. CDR3 sequence reads: CAWSGFRGTEAFF. As DNA, the CDR3 is TGTGCCTGGAGTGGCTTCAGGGGCACTGAAGCTTTCTTT.

The chain employs TRBV10-3 and TRBJ2-5, with D perhaps being TRBD1 or TRBD2 (5 bases each). Germline CDR1 reads ENHRY; CDR2 reads SYGVKD. The CDR3 loop spans 13 amino acids. The V end was cut by 6 bases, the J end by 2 bases, with 10 bases between. CDR3 loop: CAISRDVQETQYF. The CDR3 DNA follows: TGTGCCATCAGCAGGGACGTACAAGAGACCCAGTACTTC.

This chain uses TRBV29-1 with TRBJ2-1, with 7 positions matching TRBD1. Per germline, CDR1 SQVTM and CDR2 ANQGSEA. Losses at the gene ends were 5 bases for V and 6 bases for J; bases not matched to a gene: 10. This CDR3 is built from 14 residues. The CDR3 nucleotides are TGCAGCGTTCCCAAGGGGGCTTCTGGCAATGAGCAGTTCTTC. This sequence encodes CSVPKGASGNEQFF.

The V and J genes are TRBV7-9 and TRBJ2-3; 7 bases are a match to TRBD2. Germline V gene lookup returns CDR1 SEHNR and CDR2 FQNEAQ (reference sequence). V lost 5 bases and J lost 9; bases outside the gene matches: 17. The length of the CDR3 is 16 residues. CDR3 DNA: TGTGCCAGCAGCGCGGGGGTCCGGGACTCCAGTGGCACGCAGTATTTT. This encodes CASSAGVRDSSGTQYF.

This chain uses TRBV7-2 with TRBJ2-2; 10 nucleotides agree with TRBD2. The ends lost 1 base at V and 2 bases at J; junction bases unmatched: 7. The CDR3 has 18 amino acids. The germline gives CDR1 SGHTA, CDR2 FQGNSA. CDR3 DNA: TGTGCCAGCAGCTTAGACCTGGGGACTAGCGCAAACACCGGGGAGCTGTTTTTT. This encodes CASSLDLGTSANTGELFF.

Remarks on this clone: Other DNA sequences within the sample encode an identical CDR3. The V and J genes are TRBV5-1 and TRBJ2-1; 8 bases match TRBD2. The CDR3 extends over 16 amino acids. V was pared by 2 bases and J by 0 bases, with 4 bases of the junction left unmatched. Germline CDR1 is SGHRS and CDR2 is YFSETQ. Here the CDR3 DNA reads TGCGCCAGCAGCTTAGTTAGCGGGGCCTCCTACAATGAGCAGTTCTTC. As protein: CASSLVSGASYNEQFF.

This clone appeared once. The chain employs TRBV6-5 and TRBJ2-3; D may be TRBD2 (5 bases). Deletions cut 9 bases from V and 0 bases from J, with 16 bases between. CDR3 length: 15 residues. Germline V CDR1 and CDR2: MNHEY, SVGAGI. The CDR3 DNA is TGTGCCAGTAGTACCCGCCGCGGGAGCACAGATACGCAGTATTTT. Its translation: CASSTRRGSTDTQYF.

The gene calls are TRBV7-2 and TRBJ2-6; D not certain. The CDR3 sequence is 15 residues long. V lost 1 base, J lost 3 bases, and 7 bases lay in between. The germline gives CDR1 SGHTA, CDR2 FQGNSA. The CDR3 protein is CASSLGTYGANVLTF. The CDR3 DNA reads TGTGCCAGCAGCTTAGGGACGTATGGGGCCAACGTCCTGACTTTC.

In its sample, this clone was seen once. J is TRBJ2-2 and V is TRBV6-4; 8 nucleotides match TRBD1. The CDR3 spans 14 residues. CDR1 MRHNA and CDR2 SNTAGT come from the germline V gene. V trimming: 6 bases; J trimming: 8 bases; junction bases outside the gene matches: 8. The CDR3 here is CASRGTGKRGELFF. DNA for the CDR3: TGTGCCAGCAGGGGGACAGGCAAGAGAGGGGAGCTGTTTTTT.

The CDR3 protein is CASSSKQGMNTEAFF. CDR3 nucleotide sequence: TGTGCCAGTAGTAGCAAACAGGGGATGAACACTGAAGCTTTCTTT. The rearrangement joins TRBV19 to TRBJ1-1; 7 positions agree with TRBD1. The CDR3 is made up of 15 amino acids. With V trimmed by 4 bases and J by 0 bases, 5 bases remained unmatched. Germline CDR1 is LNHDA and CDR2 is SQIVND (reference sequence).

This chain connects TRBV28 to TRBJ2-7; no clear D gene. CDR3 length equals 15 residues. Germline V gene sequence: CDR1 MDHEN, CDR2 SYDVKM. V was cut by 5 bases and J by 2 bases, with 16 bases left in between. This CDR3 reads CASSPRPWRPYEQYF. The CDR3 nucleotides read TGTGCCAGCAGTCCACGCCCGTGGCGGCCCTACGAGCAGTACTTC.

J is TRBJ1-2 and V is TRBV7-2; D gene uncertain. The CDR3 is 14 amino acids. V was cut by 2 bases and J by 3 bases, with 10 bases left in between. Germline loops: CDR1 SGHTA, CDR2 FQGNSA. In nucleotides, the CDR3 is TGTGCCAGCAGCTTATCATGGACGGACTATGGCTACACCTTC. As protein: CASSLSWTDYGYTF.

J is TRBJ2-7 and V is TRBV7-7; a possible D gene is TRBD1 (5 bases). V gave up 1 base and J gave up 2 bases, with 12 bases separating them. Germline CDR1 reads SSHAT; CDR2 reads FNYEAQ (reference sequence). The CDR3 is 15 amino acids. The CDR3 is CASSLGRGSPYEQYF. CDR3 sequence (DNA): TGTGCCAGCAGCTTAGGAAGGGGTAGTCCCTACGAGCAGTACTTC.